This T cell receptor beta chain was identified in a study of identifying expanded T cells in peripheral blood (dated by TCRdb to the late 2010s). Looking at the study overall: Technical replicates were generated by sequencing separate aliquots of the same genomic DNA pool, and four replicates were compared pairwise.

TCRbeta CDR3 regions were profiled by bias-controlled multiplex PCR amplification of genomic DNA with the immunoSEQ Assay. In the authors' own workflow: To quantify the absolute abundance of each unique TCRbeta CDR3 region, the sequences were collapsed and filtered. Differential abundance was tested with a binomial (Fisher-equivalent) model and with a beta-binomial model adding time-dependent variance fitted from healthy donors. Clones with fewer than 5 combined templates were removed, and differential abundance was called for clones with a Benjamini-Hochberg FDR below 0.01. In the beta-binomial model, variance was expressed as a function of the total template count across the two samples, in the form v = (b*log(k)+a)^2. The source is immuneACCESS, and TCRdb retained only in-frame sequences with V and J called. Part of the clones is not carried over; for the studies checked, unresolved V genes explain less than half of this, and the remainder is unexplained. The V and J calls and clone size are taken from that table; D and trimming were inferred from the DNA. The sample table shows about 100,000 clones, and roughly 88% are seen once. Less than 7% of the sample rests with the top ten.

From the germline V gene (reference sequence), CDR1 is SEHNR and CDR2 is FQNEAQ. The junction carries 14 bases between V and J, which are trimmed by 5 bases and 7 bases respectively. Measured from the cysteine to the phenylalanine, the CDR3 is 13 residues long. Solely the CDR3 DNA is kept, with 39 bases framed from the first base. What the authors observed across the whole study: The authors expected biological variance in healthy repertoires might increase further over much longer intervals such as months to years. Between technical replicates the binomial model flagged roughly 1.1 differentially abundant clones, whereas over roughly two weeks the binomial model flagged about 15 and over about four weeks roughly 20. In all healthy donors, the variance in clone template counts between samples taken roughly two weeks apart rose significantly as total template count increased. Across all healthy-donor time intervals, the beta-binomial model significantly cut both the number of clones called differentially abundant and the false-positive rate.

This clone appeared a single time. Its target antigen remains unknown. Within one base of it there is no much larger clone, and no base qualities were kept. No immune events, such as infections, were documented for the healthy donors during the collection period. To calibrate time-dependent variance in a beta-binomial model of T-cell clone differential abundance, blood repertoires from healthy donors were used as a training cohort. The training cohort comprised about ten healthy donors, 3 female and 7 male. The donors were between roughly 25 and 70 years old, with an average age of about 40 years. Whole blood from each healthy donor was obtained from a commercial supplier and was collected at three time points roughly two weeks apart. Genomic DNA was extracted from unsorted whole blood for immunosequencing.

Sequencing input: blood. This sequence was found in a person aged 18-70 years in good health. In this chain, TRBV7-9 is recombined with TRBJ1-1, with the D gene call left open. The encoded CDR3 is CASSPILVNEAFF. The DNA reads TGTGCCAGCAGCCCAATTTTGGTCAATGAAGCTTTCTTT.